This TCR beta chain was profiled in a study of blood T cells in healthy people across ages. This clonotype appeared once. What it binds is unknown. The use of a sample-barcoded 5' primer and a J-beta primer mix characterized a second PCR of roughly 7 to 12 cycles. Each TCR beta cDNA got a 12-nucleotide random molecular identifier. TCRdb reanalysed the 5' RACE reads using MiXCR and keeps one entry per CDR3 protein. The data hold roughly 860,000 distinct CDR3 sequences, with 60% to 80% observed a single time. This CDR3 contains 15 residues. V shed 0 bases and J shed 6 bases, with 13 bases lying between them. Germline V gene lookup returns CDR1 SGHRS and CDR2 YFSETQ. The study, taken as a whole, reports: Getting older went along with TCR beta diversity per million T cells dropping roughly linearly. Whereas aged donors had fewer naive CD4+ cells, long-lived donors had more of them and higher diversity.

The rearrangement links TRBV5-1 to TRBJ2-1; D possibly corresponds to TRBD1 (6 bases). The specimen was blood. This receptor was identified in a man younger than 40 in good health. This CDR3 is CASSLATGTVNEQFF. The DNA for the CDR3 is TGCGCCAGCAGCTTGGCAACAGGGACCGTCAATGAGCAGTTCTTC.